The entry below describes one T cell receptor beta chain. The antigen remains unidentified. This specimen comes from a study of cytomegalovirus exposure and HLA in healthy donors. Whole-study context: From donors who were HLA-typed, an early data release held about 85 million unique TCRs. Study-wide results and limits: Presence/absence results assume similar sequencing depth per donor, which may not hold.

CDR1 is LGHNA, CDR2 YSLEER, per germline. The CDR3 length is 16 residues. J gave up 5 bases and V 0 bases, and 4 bases lay outside the gene matches. Healthy bone marrow donors made up the donors. The PCR employed 60 Vbeta primers together with 13 Jbeta primers. Clones were sequenced by immunoSEQ multiplex PCR, and TCRdb holds only the in-frame ones, with some missing. The data contain roughly 100,000 clones, 69% of them singletons. Sequencing was performed on PBMCs. The V and J genes are TRBV4-3 and TRBJ2-2; 9 nucleotides align to TRBD2. The clonotype originates from a man aged 25-40 years in good health and CMV-seronegative. CDR3 sequence reads: CASSQDWLAGTGELFF. The CDR3 region has the DNA TGCGCCAGCAGCCAAGATTGGCTAGCGGGGACCGGGGAGCTGTTTTTT.